This T cell receptor beta chain came from a study of CD8+ T cells in alopecia areata. About this clone itself: Antigen: not known.

Treatment denoted: oral pan-JAK inhibitor, 5-10 mg twice daily. Following RNA extraction, reverse transcription yielded cDNA that acted as the sequencing template. Here immunoSEQ multiplex PCR was the method, and the copy in TCRdb shows in-frame clones only, minus some. The repertoire holds fewer than 150,000 clones, with approximately 52% as singletons. From germline, CDR1 is SEHNR and CDR2 FQNEAQ (reference sequence). The CDR3 runs 14 residues. Trimming took 5 bases from V and 2 from J; bases not matched to a gene: 6. Study observations and caveats: Although TCR sharing was seen in mice, sharing across patients was less clear, possibly for HLA-related reasons.

The chain is built from TRBV7-9 and TRBJ2-7; 7 bases line up with TRBD2. The sequencing here drew on CD8+ T cells sorted from blood, taken at week 4, from a patient treated with tofacitinib. The TCR was taken from a human donor with alopecia areata. The CDR3 DNA sequence: TGTGCCAGCAGCCTCACGACTAGCACCTACGAGCAGTACTTC. Translated, it gives CASSLTTSTYEQYF.